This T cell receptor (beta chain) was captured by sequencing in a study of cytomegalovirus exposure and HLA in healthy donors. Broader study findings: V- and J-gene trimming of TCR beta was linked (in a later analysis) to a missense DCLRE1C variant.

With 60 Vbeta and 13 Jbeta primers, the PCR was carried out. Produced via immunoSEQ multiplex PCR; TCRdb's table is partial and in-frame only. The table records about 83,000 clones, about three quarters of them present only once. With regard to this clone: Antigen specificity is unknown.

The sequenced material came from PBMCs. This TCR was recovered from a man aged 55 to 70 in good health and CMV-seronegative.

CDR3 in DNA: TGCAGCGTTGCACCTAGCGGGAGGATATCAGATACGCAGTATTTT. Protein: CSVAPSGRISDTQYF. V is TRBV29-1 and J is TRBJ2-3; 11 positions agree with TRBD2. The CDR3 has 15 residues. V shed 4 bases, J shed 4 bases, and the junction held 7 bases outside the gene matches. The germline gives CDR1 SQVTM, CDR2 ANQGSEA.